This T cell receptor (beta chain) was captured by sequencing in a study of shared clonotypes between healthy human individuals. Germline values: CDR1 PRHDT, CDR2 FYEKMQ (reference sequence). V was pared by 0 bases and J by 0 bases, with 9 bases between. This CDR3 has 16 amino acids. Data came from immunoSEQ multiplex PCR; TCRdb stores just in-frame clones and leaves some out. The sample contains some 690,000 clones, around 91% of which appear only once. J is TRBJ2-1 and V is TRBV13; D ambiguous. Source material: memory CD8+ T cells from PBMCs. Subset of the sample: CD45RO+ cells pooled with CCR7-negative TemRA cells. The TCR originated in a man aged 18 to 30 in good health. Some clones in this sample may be carry-over from other donors' samples. The DNA of the CDR3 is TGTGCCAGCAGCTTAGGAGCCTCCCCCTCCTACAATGAGCAGTTCTTC. This sequence encodes CASSLGASPSYNEQFF.